This T cell receptor beta chain was profiled in a study of blood T cell repertoires in COVID-19. After removal of 4 bases from V and 4 bases from J, the junction contained 17 bases not matched to a gene. CDR1 and CDR2 from the germline V gene are KGHSH and LQKENI. CDR3 length: 18 residues. Source study methods: Amplified reference gene primers provided the basis for estimating nucleated cell counts. Some clones are missing from TCRdb's copy, which holds only in-frame ones; the method was immunoSEQ multiplex PCR. That table is the source of V, J and clone size, and D and trimming were worked out from the DNA. Of about 310,000 clones in the sample, roughly 84% were seen once.

V and J are TRBV18 and TRBJ1-1, with 8 bases that match TRBD1. The sequenced sample consisted of peripheral blood. This TCR came from a man aged 50-59 years with active or convalescent COVID-19. In nucleotides, the CDR3 is TGTGCCAGCTCACTTTCTTCGGGGACAGGAGGGATAGGCACTGAAGCTTTCTTT. Amino acids: CASSLSSGTGGIGTEAFF.